This TCR beta chain was identified in a study of shared clonotypes between healthy human individuals (TCRdb year 2020). As for the study more broadly: Three men and a couple of women, aged 18 to 49 years, made up the cohort. For each donor, CD4 naive and CD4 memory were each run on three plates, CD8 naive on two plates, and CD8 memory on one plate. Blood TCR repertoires of a handful of healthy adults were deeply sequenced to estimate repertoire size and the extent of clonotype sharing between individuals. Different laboratories and diverse techniques were used to prepare libraries and sequence TCR repertoires, to increase sequencing depth and limit assay-specific biases. Per donor, leukapheresis produced somewhere between about 0.9 and 9.5 billion PBMCs. Overall results and qualifications from the work: The small number of donors limited the genetic and exposure-history diversity represented. Only blood was sampled, and tissue TCR repertoires likely differ from those in blood. Naive subsets generally had larger estimated clonotype richness than memory subsets. Clonotypes shared by all four sorted-subset donors showed higher generation probabilities than non-shared clonotypes. Rarefaction of sorted-subset datasets indicated incomplete sequencing despite the large sequencing depth. When several donors were compared, the shared fraction of clonotypes was about 5% for naive CD4, over 3% for naive CD8, roughly 2.5% for memory CD4, and 0.4% for memory CD8. Pairwise subsampling indicated that sequencing depth was expected to affect the degree of clonotype sharing among donors.

The CDR3 numbers 14 residues from cysteine through phenylalanine. Only the CDR3 region is kept as DNA, spanning 42 bases read in frame from base 1. Compared with germline, V lacks 1 base and J lacks 4 bases; bases without a gene match: 2. Reading the germline V gene gives CDR1 SGDLS and CDR2 YYNGEE. In its sample, this clone was seen a few times. There is no known antigen for this receptor. No base quality information exists; no much larger clone differs at one position. Other DNA sequences in the sample encode the same CDR3. Using the deep immunoSEQ assay, TCR CDR3 regions were amplified from genomic DNA by multiplex PCR. For each cell subset, the extracted genomic DNA was distributed evenly across all wells of several immunoSEQ 96-well plates, and each plate served as one replicate. For sorted subsets, roughly 200 ng genomic DNA, equal to 30,000 to 35,000 T cell genomes, was loaded into each replicate PCR. The purified libraries were quantified using a Qubit 3.0 fluorometer, sized with a Bioanalyzer 2100, and then quantified again using the KAPA Library Quantification kit. Every immunoSEQ 96-well plate was sequenced on a separate single-read 150-cycle Illumina NextSeq 550 flow cell. From the authors' description of their analysis: Because the immunoSEQ output included only junctional sequences and no quality scores, the filtering could not be the same as the filtering used for full-length reads. To assign V/J genes and CDR3, sequences were annotated against IMGT germline references using PyIR, a Python wrapper for IgBLAST v1.9. Any read was removed if the V/J assignment was weak (E-value above 1e-6), the CDR3 was missing, or the read contained stop codons, out-of-frame junctions, or ambiguous translated residues. V3J clonotypes were defined as sequences sharing the same inferred V gene, J gene, and CDR3 amino acid sequence. Percentage overlap between repertoires was computed as shared unique clonotypes divided by the size of the smaller repertoire. Richness of each repertoire was evaluated using RTK rarefaction, the Chao1 estimator, and Recon v2.1 estimates of unobserved clonotypes. For all TCRbeta clonotypes obtained by the gDNA method from a few donors, generation probabilities were computed with OLGA. Sourced from immuneACCESS, this table was stored by TCRdb with only in-frame sequences that have V and J called. A share of the clones is absent; for the studies checked, an unresolved V gene accounts for under half, and the remainder has no known explanation. That table supplies the V and J calls and clone size; D and trimming were determined from the DNA. For this sample the table gives some 1 million clones, of which approximately 76% were detected only once. Approximately 1.3% of the sample rests with the top ten.

The donors were healthy, HIV-negative adults who had no recently reported acute infections or vaccinations. All donors were Caucasian adults living in Nashville, Tennessee, USA. CD4+ T cells were enriched by magnetic negative selection, after which naive cells were positively selected on CD45RA and the negative fraction was taken as the memory subset. Blood was obtained by leukapheresis, after which PBMCs were separated by Ficoll-Histopaque density gradient centrifugation and cryopreserved in liquid nitrogen vapor phase. Analytical flow cytometry was used to check the purity and quantity of each magnetically sorted T cell population. Genomic DNA was isolated from each sorted fraction and quantified by UV absorbance on a Nanodrop 2000c.

This TCR was recovered from a man aged 18 to 30 in good health. The chain links TRBV9 with TRBJ1-1, and TRBD1 matches 9 of the central bases. Sequenced sample: memory CD4+ T cells sorted from blood. The sample's cell subset or site label, decoded: CD45RA-negative fraction. The DNA sequence follows: TGTGCCAGCAGCGTAAGGGACAGGGTCACTGAAGCTTTCTTT. This translates into CASSVRDRVTEAFF.